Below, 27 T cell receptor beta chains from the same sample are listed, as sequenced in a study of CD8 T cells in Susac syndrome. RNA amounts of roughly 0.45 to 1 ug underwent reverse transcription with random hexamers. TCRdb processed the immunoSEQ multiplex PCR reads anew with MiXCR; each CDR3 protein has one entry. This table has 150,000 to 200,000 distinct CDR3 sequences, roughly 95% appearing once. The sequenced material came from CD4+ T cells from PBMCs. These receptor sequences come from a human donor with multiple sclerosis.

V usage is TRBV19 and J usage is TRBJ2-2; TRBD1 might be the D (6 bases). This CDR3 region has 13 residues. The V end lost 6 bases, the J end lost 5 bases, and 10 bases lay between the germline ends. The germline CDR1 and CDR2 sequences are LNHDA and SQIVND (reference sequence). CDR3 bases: TGTGCCAGTAGCATCGACAGGACCGGGGAGCTGTTTTTT. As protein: CASSIDRTGELFF.

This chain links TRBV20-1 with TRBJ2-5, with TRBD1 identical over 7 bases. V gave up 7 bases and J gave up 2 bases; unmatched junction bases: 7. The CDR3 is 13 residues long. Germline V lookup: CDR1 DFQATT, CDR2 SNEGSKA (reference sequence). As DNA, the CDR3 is TGCAGTGTTTCGACAGGGCAACAAGAGACCCAGTACTTC. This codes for CSVSTGQQETQYF.

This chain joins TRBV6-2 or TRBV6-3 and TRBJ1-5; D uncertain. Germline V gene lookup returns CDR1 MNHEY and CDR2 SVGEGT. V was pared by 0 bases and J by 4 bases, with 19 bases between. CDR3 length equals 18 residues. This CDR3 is CASSYSTAVPHENQPQHF. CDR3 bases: TGTGCCAGCAGTTACTCGACTGCGGTCCCTCACGAGAATCAGCCCCAGCATTTT.

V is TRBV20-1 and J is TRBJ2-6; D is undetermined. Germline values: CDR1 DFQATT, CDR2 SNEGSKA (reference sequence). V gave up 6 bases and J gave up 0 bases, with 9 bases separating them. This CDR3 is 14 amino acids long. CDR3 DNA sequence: TGCAGTGCGAACGCACCCTCTGGGGCCAACGTCCTGACTTTC. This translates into CSANAPSGANVLTF.

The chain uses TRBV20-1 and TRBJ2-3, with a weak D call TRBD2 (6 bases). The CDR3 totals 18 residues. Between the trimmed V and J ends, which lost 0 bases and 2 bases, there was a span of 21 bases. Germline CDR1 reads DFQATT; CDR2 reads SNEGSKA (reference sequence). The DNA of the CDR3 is TGCAGTGCTAGAGAATTGAGCGGGTCTTTTCCCTTCACAGATACGCAGTATTTT. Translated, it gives CSARELSGSFPFTDTQYF.

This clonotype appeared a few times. Here the CDR3 reads CASSSHNEQFF. CDR3 nucleotides: TGTGCCAGCAGTTCGCACAATGAGCAGTTCTTC. J is TRBJ2-1 and V is TRBV27; unclear D gene. This CDR3 has 11 residues. V gave up 4 bases and J gave up 5 bases, with 3 bases separating them. Looked up from germline, CDR1 is MNHEY and CDR2 is SMNVEV (reference sequence).

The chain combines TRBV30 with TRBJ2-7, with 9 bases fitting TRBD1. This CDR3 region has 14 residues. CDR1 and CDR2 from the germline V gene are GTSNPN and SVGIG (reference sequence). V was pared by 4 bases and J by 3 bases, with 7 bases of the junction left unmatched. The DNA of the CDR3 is TGTGCCTGGAACAAGGGACAGGGAAGCTACGAGCAGTACTTC. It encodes CAWNKGQGSYEQYF.

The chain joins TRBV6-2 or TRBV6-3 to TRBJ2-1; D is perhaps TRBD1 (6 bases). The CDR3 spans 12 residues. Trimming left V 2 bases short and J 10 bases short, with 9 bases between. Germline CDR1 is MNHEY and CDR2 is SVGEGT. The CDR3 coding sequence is TGTGCCAGCAGTTACATGGGGGCCGAGCAGTTCTTC. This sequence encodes CASSYMGAEQFF.

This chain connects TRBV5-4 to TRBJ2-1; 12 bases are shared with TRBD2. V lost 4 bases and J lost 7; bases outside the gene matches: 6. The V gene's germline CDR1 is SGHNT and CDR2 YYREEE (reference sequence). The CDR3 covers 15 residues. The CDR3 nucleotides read TGTGCCAGCAGCCCAGGACTAGCGGGATCTAATGAGCAGTTCTTC. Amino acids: CASSPGLAGSNEQFF.

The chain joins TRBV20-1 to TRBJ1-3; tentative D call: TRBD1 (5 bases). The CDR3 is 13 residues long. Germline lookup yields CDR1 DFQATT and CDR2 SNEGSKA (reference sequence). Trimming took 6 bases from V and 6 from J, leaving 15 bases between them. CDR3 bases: TGCAGTGCAAGCGCAGGGTTGGAAAACACCATATATTTT. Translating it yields CSASAGLENTIYF.

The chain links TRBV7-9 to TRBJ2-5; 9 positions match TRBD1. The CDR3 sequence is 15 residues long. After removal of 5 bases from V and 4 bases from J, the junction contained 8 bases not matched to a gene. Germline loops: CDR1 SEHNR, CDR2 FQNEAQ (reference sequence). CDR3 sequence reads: CASSPGQGVAETQYF. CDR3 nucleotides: TGTGCCAGCAGCCCGGGACAGGGTGTAGCAGAGACCCAGTACTTC.

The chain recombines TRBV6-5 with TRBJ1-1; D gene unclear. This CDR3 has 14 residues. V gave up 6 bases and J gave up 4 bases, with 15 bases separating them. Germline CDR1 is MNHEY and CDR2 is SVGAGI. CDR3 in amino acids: CASSTPGLGTEAFF. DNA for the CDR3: TGTGCCAGCAGCACTCCGGGTCTGGGCACTGAAGCTTTCTTT.

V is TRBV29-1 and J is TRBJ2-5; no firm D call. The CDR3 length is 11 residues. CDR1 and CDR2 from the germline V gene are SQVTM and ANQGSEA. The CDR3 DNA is TGCAGTGGGCATTTATGGGAGACCCAGTACTTC. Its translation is CSGHLWETQYF.

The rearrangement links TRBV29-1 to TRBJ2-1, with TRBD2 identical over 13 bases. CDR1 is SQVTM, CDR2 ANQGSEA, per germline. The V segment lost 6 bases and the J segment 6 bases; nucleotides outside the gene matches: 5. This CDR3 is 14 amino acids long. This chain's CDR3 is CSVEGLAGTNEQFF. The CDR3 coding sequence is TGCAGCGTCGAGGGACTAGCGGGGACCAATGAGCAGTTCTTC.

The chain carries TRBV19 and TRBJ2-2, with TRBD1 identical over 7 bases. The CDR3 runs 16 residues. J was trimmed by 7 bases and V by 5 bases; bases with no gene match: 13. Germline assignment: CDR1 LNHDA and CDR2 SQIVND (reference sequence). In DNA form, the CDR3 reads TGTGCCAGTAGTTCTCCCCGGACAGGACGCGACGGGGAGCTGTTTTTT. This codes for CASSSPRTGRDGELFF. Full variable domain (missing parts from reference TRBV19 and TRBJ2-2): DGGITQSPKYLFRKEGQNVTLSCEQNLNHDAMYWYRQDPGQGLRLIYYSQIVNDFQKGDIAEGYSVSREKKESFPLTVTSAQKNPTAFYLCASSSPRTGRDGELFFGEGSRLTVL.

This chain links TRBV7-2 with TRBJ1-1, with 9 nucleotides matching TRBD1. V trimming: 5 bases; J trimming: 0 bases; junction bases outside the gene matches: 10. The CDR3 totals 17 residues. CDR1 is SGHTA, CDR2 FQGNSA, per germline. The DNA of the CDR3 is TGTGCCAGCAGCCCCCCGGGACAGGGTTCGCTGAACACTGAAGCTTTCTTT. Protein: CASSPPGQGSLNTEAFF. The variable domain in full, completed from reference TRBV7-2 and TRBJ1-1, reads GAGVSQSPSNKVTEKGKDVELRCDPISGHTALYWYRQSLGQGLEFLIYFQGNSAPDKSGLPSDRFSAERTGGSVSTLTIQRTQQEDSAVYLCASSPPGQGSLNTEAFFGQGTRLTVV.

CDR3 sequence reads: CAISERGRVDEQFF. CDR3 DNA: TGTGCCATCAGTGAAAGGGGCAGAGTGGATGAGCAGTTCTTC. The chain carries TRBV10-3 and TRBJ2-1; tentatively, D is TRBD1 (5 bases). The CDR3 covers 14 residues. Looked up from germline, CDR1 is ENHRY and CDR2 is SYGVKD. The germline V and J ends were trimmed by 3 bases and 8 bases, with 14 bases remaining between them.

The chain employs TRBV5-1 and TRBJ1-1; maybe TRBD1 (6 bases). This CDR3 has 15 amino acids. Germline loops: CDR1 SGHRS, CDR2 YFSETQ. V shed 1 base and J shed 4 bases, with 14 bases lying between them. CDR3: CASSLRPRQATEAFF. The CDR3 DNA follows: TGCGCCAGCAGCTTGAGGCCGAGACAGGCCACTGAAGCTTTCTTT.

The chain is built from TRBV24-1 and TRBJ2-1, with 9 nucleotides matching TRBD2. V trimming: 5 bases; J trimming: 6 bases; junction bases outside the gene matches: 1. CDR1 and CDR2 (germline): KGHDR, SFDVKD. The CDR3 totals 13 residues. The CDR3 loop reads CATSGGGVNEQFF. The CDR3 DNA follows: TGTGCCACCAGTGGCGGGGGGGTCAATGAGCAGTTCTTC.

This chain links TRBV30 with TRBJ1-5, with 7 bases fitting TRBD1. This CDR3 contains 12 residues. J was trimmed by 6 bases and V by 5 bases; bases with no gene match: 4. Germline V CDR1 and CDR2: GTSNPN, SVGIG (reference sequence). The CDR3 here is CAWSKGAQPQHF. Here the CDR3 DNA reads TGTGCCTGGTCCAAGGGGGCTCAGCCCCAGCATTTT.

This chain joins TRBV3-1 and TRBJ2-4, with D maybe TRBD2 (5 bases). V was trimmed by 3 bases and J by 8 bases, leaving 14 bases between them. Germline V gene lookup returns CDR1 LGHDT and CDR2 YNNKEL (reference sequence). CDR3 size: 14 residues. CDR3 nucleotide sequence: TGTGCCAGCAGCCAGATGCACAGCGGAGACATTCAGTACTTC. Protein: CASSQMHSGDIQYF.

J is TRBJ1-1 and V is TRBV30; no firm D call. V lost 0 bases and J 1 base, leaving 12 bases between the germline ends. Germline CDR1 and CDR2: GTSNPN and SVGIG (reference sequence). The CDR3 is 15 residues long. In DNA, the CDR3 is TGTGCCTGGAGTGTATTGAGGGTCGCGAACACTGAAGCTTTCTTT. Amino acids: CAWSVLRVANTEAFF.

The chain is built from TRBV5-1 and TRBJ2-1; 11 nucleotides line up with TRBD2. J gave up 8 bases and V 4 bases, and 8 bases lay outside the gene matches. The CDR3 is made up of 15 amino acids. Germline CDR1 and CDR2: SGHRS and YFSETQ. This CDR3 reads CASSAPGLAVHEQFF. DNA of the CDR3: TGCGCCAGCAGCGCGCCGGGACTAGCGGTACATGAGCAGTTCTTC.

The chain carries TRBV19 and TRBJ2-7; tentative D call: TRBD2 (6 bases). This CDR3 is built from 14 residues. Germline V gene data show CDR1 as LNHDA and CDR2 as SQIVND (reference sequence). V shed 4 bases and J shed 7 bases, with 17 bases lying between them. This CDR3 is CASSTETSLGEQYF. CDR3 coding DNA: TGTGCCAGTAGTACTGAAACTAGCTTGGGAGAGCAGTACTTC.

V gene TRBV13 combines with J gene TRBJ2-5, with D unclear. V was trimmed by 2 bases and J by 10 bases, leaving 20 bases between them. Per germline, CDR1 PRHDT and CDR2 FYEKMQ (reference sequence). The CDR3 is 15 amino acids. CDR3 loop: CASSLLITEKGVQYF. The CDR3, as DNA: TGTGCCAGCAGCTTACTGATCACTGAGAAGGGTGTCCAGTACTTC.

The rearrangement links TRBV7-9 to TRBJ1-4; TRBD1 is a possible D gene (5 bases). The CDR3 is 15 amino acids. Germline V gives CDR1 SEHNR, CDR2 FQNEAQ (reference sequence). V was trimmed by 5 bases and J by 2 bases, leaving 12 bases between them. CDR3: CASSRAGQTNEKLFF. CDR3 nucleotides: TGTGCCAGCAGCCGAGCAGGGCAGACTAATGAAAAACTGTTTTTT.

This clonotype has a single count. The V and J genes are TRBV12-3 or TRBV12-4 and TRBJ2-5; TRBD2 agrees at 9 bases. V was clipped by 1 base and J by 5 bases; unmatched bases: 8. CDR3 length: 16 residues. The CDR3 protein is CASSLGGGRGRETQYF. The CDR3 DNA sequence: TGTGCCAGCAGTTTAGGGGGCGGGAGGGGTCGGGAGACCCAGTACTTC.